This T cell receptor (beta chain) is drawn from a study of Ad26.COV2.S vaccination and SARS-CoV-2 variants. Produced via immunoSEQ multiplex PCR; TCRdb's table is partial and in-frame only. This table holds 150,000 to 200,000 clones, roughly nine tenths found once. In regard to this clone: Its antigen remains unknown.

Germline V gene sequence: CDR1 SGHTA, CDR2 FQGNSA. With 0 bases removed from V and 7 bases from J, the gap between germline ends came to 13 bases. CDR3 size: 15 residues. The study's findings and limits: After vaccination, reports described spike-specific CD8+ and CD4+ T cell responses as showing substantial breadth. People who got the vaccine had more spike-specific TCR breadth than people who got placebo.

The sample in question was peripheral blood, obtained after recovery from COVID-19. The gene calls are TRBV7-2 and TRBJ2-1; no definite D call. The TCR comes from a human donor who had recovered from COVID-19. Here the CDR3 DNA reads TGTGCCAGCAGCTTAGCGTGGGCTGGATTTAATGAGCAGTTCTTC. Residues: CASSLAWAGFNEQFF.